This is a list of T cell receptor beta chains from one sample in a study of cytomegalovirus exposure and HLA in healthy donors. The repertoire was sequenced with immunoSEQ multiplex PCR; TCRdb's copy has only in-frame clones and lacks some. The sample lists 150,000 to 200,000 clones, 65% to 80% seen once, with 0.9% to 1.2% in the top ten. The sequenced sample consisted of PBMCs. The receptors here all came from a woman aged 40 to 50 in good health and CMV-seronegative. Both conserved end residues are part of each CDR3. Fields, in order: J gene, V gene, D gene, clone size, CDR3 protein, CDR3 DNA. D genes are given only for firm matches. Size is stated for part of the rows, as once, few or many counts, or as a class when the clone is expanded.

j_call: TRBJ2-3
v_call: TRBV13
d_call: TRBD1
clone_size: NA
cdr3_aa: CASSFQGQGRDTQYF
cdr3_nt: TGTGCCAGCAGCTTCCAGGGACAGGGAAGAGATACGCAGTATTTT

j_call: TRBJ2-7
v_call: TRBV30
d_call: NA
clone_size: NA
cdr3_aa: CAWDRHYEQYF
cdr3_nt: TGTGCCTGGGACAGACACTACGAGCAGTACTTC

j_call: TRBJ2-3
v_call: TRBV7-9
d_call: NA
clone_size: NA
cdr3_aa: CASSLSPGDTQYF
cdr3_nt: TGTGCCAGCAGCTTAAGCCCAGGGGATACGCAGTATTTT

j_call: TRBJ2-1
v_call: TRBV9
d_call: TRBD2
clone_size: NA
cdr3_aa: CASSVVGLANEQFF
cdr3_nt: TGTGCCAGCAGCGTAGTCGGACTAGCCAATGAGCAGTTCTTC

j_call: TRBJ2-3
v_call: TRBV20-1
d_call: NA
clone_size: few
cdr3_aa: CSAEADTQYF
cdr3_nt: TGCAGTGCCGAGGCAGATACGCAGTATTTT

j_call: TRBJ2-1
v_call: TRBV5-1
d_call: TRBD2
clone_size: NA
cdr3_aa: CASSREARVRNEQFF
cdr3_nt: TGCGCCAGCAGCCGGGAGGCACGAGTACGGAATGAGCAGTTCTTC

j_call: TRBJ2-3
v_call: TRBV13
d_call: TRBD1
clone_size: NA
cdr3_aa: CASSLGQGGADTQYF
cdr3_nt: TGTGCCAGCAGCTTAGGCCAAGGGGGCGCAGATACGCAGTATTTT

j_call: TRBJ2-7
v_call: TRBV19
d_call: TRBD1
clone_size: NA
cdr3_aa: CASPGQFYEQYF
cdr3_nt: TGTGCCAGTCCGGGACAGTTCTACGAGCAGTACTTC

j_call: TRBJ1-5
v_call: TRBV6-4
d_call: TRBD1
clone_size: few
cdr3_aa: CASSETGDSNQPQHF
cdr3_nt: TGTGCCAGCAGTGAGACAGGGGATAGCAATCAGCCCCAGCATTTT

j_call: TRBJ1-2
v_call: TRBV19
d_call: NA
clone_size: NA
cdr3_aa: CASSIESGGYGYTF
cdr3_nt: TGTGCCAGTAGTATCGAGTCCGGGGGGTATGGCTACACCTTC

j_call: TRBJ2-3
v_call: TRBV7-7
d_call: TRBD2
clone_size: once
cdr3_aa: CASSQGLGFPDTQYF
cdr3_nt: TGTGCTAGCAGCCAGGGACTAGGTTTCCCAGATACGCAGTATTTT

j_call: TRBJ2-2
v_call: TRBV7-6
d_call: NA
clone_size: few
cdr3_aa: CASSLVEGSTGELFF
cdr3_nt: TGTGCCAGCAGCTTAGTGGAGGGAAGCACCGGGGAGCTGTTTTTT

j_call: TRBJ2-1
v_call: TRBV7-2
d_call: TRBD2
clone_size: NA
cdr3_aa: CASSFSGRDNNEQFF
cdr3_nt: TGTGCCAGCAGCTTTAGCGGGAGGGATAACAATGAGCAGTTCTTC

j_call: TRBJ2-1
v_call: TRBV25-1
d_call: TRBD2
clone_size: NA
cdr3_aa: CASSEFGGLANEQFF
cdr3_nt: TGTGCCAGCAGTGAGTTTGGGGGACTAGCCAATGAGCAGTTCTTC

j_call: TRBJ2-1
v_call: TRBV7-8
d_call: TRBD2
clone_size: few
cdr3_aa: CASSIAGGPPNEQFF
cdr3_nt: TGTGCCAGCAGCATAGCGGGAGGGCCTCCAAATGAGCAGTTCTTC

j_call: TRBJ1-1
v_call: TRBV2
d_call: NA
clone_size: NA
cdr3_aa: CASSEEWQEEAFF
cdr3_nt: TGTGCCAGCAGTGAGGAATGGCAGGAAGAAGCTTTCTTT

j_call: TRBJ2-2
v_call: TRBV7-8
d_call: NA
clone_size: NA
cdr3_aa: CASSLRGTATGELFF
cdr3_nt: TGTGCCAGCAGCTTGCGGGGCACCGCCACCGGGGAGCTGTTTTTT

j_call: TRBJ2-1
v_call: TRBV4-2
d_call: NA
clone_size: NA
cdr3_aa: CASSPGLVNEQFF
cdr3_nt: TGTGCCAGCAGCCCGGGACTGGTCAATGAGCAGTTCTTC

j_call: TRBJ2-7
v_call: TRBV5-4
d_call: TRBD1
clone_size: NA
cdr3_aa: CASSLRGQGYEQYF
cdr3_nt: TGTGCCAGCAGCCTTAGGGGACAGGGCTACGAGCAGTACTTC

j_call: TRBJ2-2
v_call: TRBV15
d_call: TRBD1
clone_size: NA
cdr3_aa: CATSQRTGDAGELFF
cdr3_nt: TGTGCCACCAGCCAGAGGACAGGGGACGCCGGGGAGCTGTTTTTT

j_call: TRBJ2-1
v_call: TRBV7-3
d_call: TRBD1
clone_size: NA
cdr3_aa: CASSLMGQTNEQFF
cdr3_nt: TGTGCCAGCAGCTTAATGGGACAGACCAATGAGCAGTTCTTC

j_call: TRBJ1-1
v_call: TRBV5-6
d_call: NA
clone_size: NA
cdr3_aa: CASSKGPTENTEAFF
cdr3_nt: TGTGCCAGCAGCAAGGGGCCGACAGAGAACACTGAAGCTTTCTTT

j_call: TRBJ2-1
v_call: TRBV5-5
d_call: NA
clone_size: NA
cdr3_aa: CASSLEPGGINEQFF
cdr3_nt: TGTGCCAGCAGCTTGGAGCCCGGAGGAATCAATGAGCAGTTCTTC

j_call: TRBJ1-4
v_call: TRBV11-2
d_call: NA
clone_size: once
cdr3_aa: CASSLLGGDEKLFF
cdr3_nt: TGTGCCAGCAGCTTATTAGGGGGGGATGAAAAACTGTTTTTT

j_call: TRBJ1-1
v_call: TRBV4-3
d_call: NA
clone_size: few
cdr3_aa: CASSQDTPPGGGENTEAFF
cdr3_nt: TGCGCCAGCAGCCAAGATACCCCCCCGGGAGGGGGTGAGAACACTGAAGCTTTCTTT

j_call: TRBJ2-2
v_call: TRBV5-1
d_call: NA
clone_size: few
cdr3_aa: CASSLAANTGELFF
cdr3_nt: TGCGCCAGCAGCTTGGCAGCGAACACCGGGGAGCTGTTTTTT

j_call: TRBJ1-1
v_call: TRBV27
d_call: NA
clone_size: NA
cdr3_aa: CASYSIRDSSHTEAFF
cdr3_nt: TGTGCCAGCTATTCAATTCGGGATTCGAGTCACACTGAAGCTTTCTTT

j_call: TRBJ2-3
v_call: TRBV19
d_call: NA
clone_size: few
cdr3_aa: CASRASPSSTDTQYF
cdr3_nt: TGTGCCAGTAGAGCTAGTCCTTCTAGCACAGATACGCAGTATTTT

j_call: TRBJ2-3
v_call: TRBV7-2
d_call: NA
clone_size: NA
cdr3_aa: CASSEYTDTQYF
cdr3_nt: TGTGCCAGCAGCGAGTACACAGATACGCAGTATTTT

j_call: TRBJ2-1
v_call: TRBV11-2
d_call: TRBD2
clone_size: NA
cdr3_aa: CASSFNFAGVTEQFF
cdr3_nt: TGTGCCAGCAGCTTTAACTTCGCGGGAGTAACTGAGCAGTTCTTC

j_call: TRBJ2-2
v_call: TRBV5-4
d_call: TRBD1
clone_size: NA
cdr3_aa: CASSPDRPNTGELFF
cdr3_nt: TGTGCCAGCAGCCCGGACAGGCCGAACACCGGGGAGCTGTTTTTT

j_call: TRBJ1-4
v_call: TRBV19
d_call: NA
clone_size: NA
cdr3_aa: CASSLNEKLFF
cdr3_nt: TGTGCCAGTAGCCTGAATGAAAAACTGTTTTTT

j_call: TRBJ2-1
v_call: TRBV9
d_call: TRBD2
clone_size: NA
cdr3_aa: CASSVTTAVLAGVRNEQFF
cdr3_nt: TGTGCCAGCAGCGTAACCACCGCGGTACTAGCGGGAGTTAGGAATGAGCAGTTCTTC

j_call: TRBJ1-1
v_call: TRBV27
d_call: NA
clone_size: NA
cdr3_aa: CASSEGGRAFF
cdr3_nt: TGTGCCAGCAGTGAGGGGGGGAGGGCTTTCTTT

j_call: TRBJ2-2
v_call: TRBV14
d_call: NA
clone_size: NA
cdr3_aa: CASSQDRGTWANTGELFF
cdr3_nt: TGTGCCAGCAGCCAAGATAGGGGTACTTGGGCGAACACCGGGGAGCTGTTTTTT

j_call: TRBJ1-1
v_call: TRBV4-2
d_call: NA
clone_size: NA
cdr3_aa: CASSQVTGTTEAFF
cdr3_nt: TGTGCCAGCAGCCAAGTTACAGGGACCACTGAAGCTTTCTTT

j_call: TRBJ2-1
v_call: TRBV14
d_call: NA
clone_size: NA
cdr3_aa: CASSQEGEQFF
cdr3_nt: TGTGCCAGCAGCCAAGAGGGCGAGCAGTTCTTC